These 26 T cell receptor beta chains originate from one sample sequenced in a study of lymphopenia after photon versus proton radiotherapy. Assay used: immunoSEQ multiplex PCR; TCRdb lists only in-frame clones, some missing. This table has 55,000 to 70,000 clones, roughly 90% appearing once. The sample was peripheral blood, taken from a patient treated with photon-based radiotherapy. All receptors derive from a woman aged 40 to 55 with cholangiocarcinoma.

The chain joins TRBV28 to TRBJ2-3, with a weak D call TRBD1 (5 bases). Trimming took off 8 bases at V and 0 bases at J, with 15 bases between the two ends. CDR3 size: 15 residues. Germline V gene data show CDR1 as MDHEN and CDR2 as SYDVKM. CDR3 in DNA: TGTGCCAGCTTTACAGGCTTACTTAGCACAGATACGCAGTATTTT. This codes for CASFTGLLSTDTQYF.

The chain recombines TRBV2 with TRBJ1-6; possible D gene TRBD1, 5 bases. Trimming removed 7 bases from V and 7 bases from J, with 14 bases in between. CDR3 length equals 14 residues. Germline CDR1 reads SNHLY; CDR2 reads FYNNEI. The CDR3 sequence: CASTSGASNSPLHF. In DNA form, the CDR3 reads TGTGCCAGCACCTCCGGGGCGTCGAATTCACCCCTCCACTTT.

The J gene is TRBJ1-2, the V gene TRBV7-2; no clear D gene. Trimming stripped 0 bases from V and 3 bases from J, with 8 bases between. This CDR3 is 14 amino acids long. CDR1 is SGHTA and CDR2 is FQGNSA in the germline V gene. The CDR3 DNA reads as TGTGCCAGCAGCTTAGCCTCATCCGACTATGGCTACACCTTC. Amino acids: CASSLASSDYGYTF.

The chain joins TRBV10-3 to TRBJ2-2; 13 nucleotides line up with TRBD2. This CDR3 region has 18 residues. Germline assignment: CDR1 ENHRY and CDR2 SYGVKD. V was pared by 4 bases and J by 5 bases, with 10 bases of the junction left unmatched. As DNA, the CDR3 is TGTGCCATCAGTGGGTGGAGCGGACTAGCGGGAGTGACCGGGGAGCTGTTTTTT. This gives the protein CAISGWSGLAGVTGELFF.

This sequence joins TRBV18 and TRBJ2-7; D ambiguous. V dropped 2 bases and J dropped 7 bases, with 9 bases sitting between them. The CDR3 contains 12 residues. Germline V lookup: CDR1 KGHSH, CDR2 LQKENI. CDR3 amino acids: CASSPSANEQYF. The CDR3 DNA reads as TGTGCCAGCTCACCATCCGCGAATGAGCAGTACTTC.

The gene calls are TRBV11-2 and TRBJ2-1; D ambiguous. The CDR3 has 15 amino acids. The germline V and J ends were trimmed by 5 bases and 4 bases, with 15 bases remaining between them. CDR1 is SGHAT, CDR2 FQNNGV, per germline. CDR3 residues: CASSPRRSSYNEQFF. In DNA form, the CDR3 reads TGTGCCAGCAGCCCTAGACGTTCTTCGTACAATGAGCAGTTCTTC. Together with reference TRBV11-2 and TRBJ2-1, the CDR3 gives the full variable domain: EAGVAQSPRYKIIEKRQSVAFWCNPISGHATLYWYQQILGQGPKLLIQFQNNGVVDDSQLPKDRFSAERLKGVDSTLKIQPAKLEDSAVYLCASSPRRSSYNEQFFGPGTRLTVL.

The chain combines TRBV11-2 with TRBJ1-1; D might be TRBD1 (5 bases). The CDR3 runs 13 residues. Per germline, CDR1 SGHAT and CDR2 FQNNGV. The V gene lost 0 bases and the J gene lost 5 bases, with 7 bases spanning the gap. As DNA, the CDR3 is TGTGCCAGCAGCTTAGATCACAGGACTGAAGCTTTCTTT. It specifies CASSLDHRTEAFF. Complete variable domain (other parts from reference TRBV11-2 and TRBJ1-1): EAGVAQSPRYKIIEKRQSVAFWCNPISGHATLYWYQQILGQGPKLLIQFQNNGVVDDSQLPKDRFSAERLKGVDSTLKIQPAKLEDSAVYLCASSLDHRTEAFFGQGTRLTVV.

The chain has TRBV2 and TRBJ2-6, with 11 bases fitting TRBD2. Losses at the gene ends were 6 bases for V and 4 bases for J; bases not matched to a gene: 8. CDR3 length: 17 residues. Germline assignment: CDR1 SNHLY and CDR2 FYNNEI. The CDR3 is CASSPGTSGTGANVLTF. The CDR3 DNA follows: TGTGCCAGCAGCCCCGGGACTAGCGGTACCGGGGCCAACGTCCTGACTTTC.

The V gene is TRBV7-9, the J gene TRBJ1-2; 9 bases map to TRBD1. From germline, CDR1 is SEHNR and CDR2 FQNEAQ (reference sequence). The CDR3 runs to 13 residues. The V segment lost 1 base and the J segment 8 bases; nucleotides outside the gene matches: 2. The chain's CDR3 is CASSLGTGAGYTF. The CDR3 DNA reads TGTGCCAGCAGCTTAGGGACAGGGGCCGGCTACACCTTC.

This clone has only one observation. V gene TRBV28 combines with J gene TRBJ1-6; tentatively, D is TRBD1 (5 bases). The V gene's germline CDR1 is MDHEN and CDR2 SYDVKM. This CDR3 has 12 residues. Trimming pared 7 bases from V and 10 bases from J, leaving 11 bases between. CDR3 loop: CASTGPSSPLHF. CDR3 DNA: TGTGCCAGCACAGGGCCCAGCTCACCCCTCCACTTT. Full variable domain (outside the CDR3, taken from reference TRBV28 and TRBJ1-6): DVKVTQSSRYLVKRTGEKVFLECVQDMDHENMFWYRQDPGLGLRLIYFSYDVKMKEKGDIPEGYSVSREKKERFSLILESASTNQTSMYLCASTGPSSPLHFGNGTRLTVT.

This chain links TRBV29-1 with TRBJ2-7; possible D gene TRBD1, 5 bases. Germline CDR1 and CDR2: SQVTM and ANQGSEA. V was clipped by 3 bases and J by 6 bases, with 9 bases between them. The length of the CDR3 is 11 residues. The CDR3 loop reads CSVDRVGEQYF. CDR3 DNA sequence: TGCAGCGTTGACAGGGTGGGCGAGCAGTACTTC.

Only a few counts were recorded for this clone. This chain links TRBV10-3 with TRBJ1-2, with 12 bases aligning to TRBD1. V gave up 7 bases and J gave up 3 bases; unmatched junction bases: 3. The germline V gene has CDR1 ENHRY and CDR2 SYGVKD. The CDR3 has 14 residues. CDR3 in amino acids: CAITGTGGDYGYTF. In DNA, the CDR3 is TGTGCCATCACTGGGACAGGGGGCGACTATGGCTACACCTTC.

The chain combines TRBV30 with TRBJ1-2, with D possibly being TRBD1 (6 bases). This CDR3 is 14 amino acids long. Trimming pared 0 bases from V and 4 bases from J, leaving 12 bases between. CDR1 GTSNPN and CDR2 SVGIG come from the germline V gene (reference sequence). CDR3 amino acids: CAWSVQGFPYGYTF. CDR3 coding DNA: TGTGCCTGGAGTGTACAGGGTTTTCCCTATGGCTACACCTTC.

The chain is built from TRBV5-1 and TRBJ2-7; weak D call: TRBD2 (6 bases). This CDR3 has 15 amino acids. The germline V gene encodes CDR1 SGHRS and CDR2 YFSETQ. V gave up 0 bases and J gave up 5 bases, with 15 bases separating them. CDR3 sequence reads: CASSLVGGQRDEQYF. CDR3 in DNA: TGCGCCAGCAGCTTGGTAGGAGGCCAGCGGGACGAGCAGTACTTC.

This chain joins TRBV7-9 and TRBJ1-3; D remains ambiguous. CDR1 is SEHNR and CDR2 is FQNEAQ in the germline V gene (reference sequence). CDR3 size: 16 residues. Trimming removed 5 bases at V and 0 bases at J, with 14 bases between. CDR3 sequence reads: CASSPEVRSSGNTIYF. In DNA form, the CDR3 reads TGTGCCAGCAGCCCAGAGGTACGGAGCTCTGGAAACACCATATATTTT.

The gene calls are TRBV7-8 and TRBJ2-1, with 13 positions matching TRBD2. This CDR3 is built from 19 residues. Per the germline V gene, CDR1 is SGHVS and CDR2 is FQNEAQ. The ends lost 1 base at V and 0 bases at J; junction bases unmatched: 6. Here the CDR3 DNA reads TGTGCCAGCAGCTTAGGGGGACTAGCGGGGACGAGCTCCTACAATGAGCAGTTCTTC. This encodes CASSLGGLAGTSSYNEQFF.

This clone was counted once. The chain is built from TRBV7-3 and TRBJ1-1, with 7 positions matching TRBD1. V was clipped by 2 bases and J by 7 bases; unmatched bases: 4. Germline V CDR1 and CDR2: SGHTA, FQGTGA. This CDR3 is built from 13 residues. CDR3 nucleotides: TGTGCCAGCAGCTTATTTGCAGGGGGTGAAGCTTTCTTT. The encoded protein is CASSLFAGGEAFF.

The chain is built from TRBV10-3 and TRBJ2-5; tentatively, D is TRBD2 (5 bases). Germline-derived CDR1 and CDR2 are ENHRY and SYGVKD. CDR3 length equals 15 residues. V lost 2 bases to trimming and J lost 5 bases, with 15 bases between them. CDR3 DNA sequence: TGTGCCATCAGTGAGCCCTTCCAGAGGAGGGAGACCCAGTACTTC. This gives the protein CAISEPFQRRETQYF.

This clone has only one observation. The V and J genes are TRBV4-3 and TRBJ1-1, with TRBD1 matching over 11 bases. Germline-derived CDR1 and CDR2 are LGHNA and YSLEER. The length of the CDR3 is 16 residues. With 2 bases clipped from V and 6 bases from J, the junction kept 8 bases outside the gene matches. The CDR3 DNA reads TGCGCCAGCAGCCAAAGGACAGGGGGCGCCCCCCCTGAAGCTTTCTTT. Encoded protein: CASSQRTGGAPPEAFF.

The gene calls are TRBV6-6 and TRBJ2-2, with 9 bases fitting TRBD1. Germline loops: CDR1 MNHNY, CDR2 SVGAGI (reference sequence). V dropped 2 bases and J dropped 1; count of bases not matched to a gene: 2. This CDR3 has 16 amino acids. In nucleotides, the CDR3 is TGTGCCAGCAGTTACCTGGGACAGGGGAACACCGGGGAGCTGTTTTTT. This codes for CASSYLGQGNTGELFF.

This chain connects TRBV6-6 to TRBJ1-3; no clear D. This CDR3 is 16 amino acids long. Germline-derived CDR1 and CDR2 are MNHNY and SVGAGI (reference sequence). With 0 bases removed from V and 0 bases from J, the gap between germline ends came to 9 bases. The chain's CDR3 is CASSYSRHRSGNTIYF. In nucleotides, the CDR3 is TGTGCCAGCAGTTACTCGAGACACCGCTCTGGAAACACCATATATTTT.

This clone is a singleton in its sample. This chain links TRBV18 with TRBJ2-2; 9 positions match TRBD1. J lost 2 bases, V lost 6 bases, and 4 bases had no gene match. CDR3 length: 15 amino acids. Germline assignment: CDR1 KGHSH and CDR2 LQKENI. Here the CDR3 DNA reads TGTGCCAGCTCCGGGACAGGGCCAAACACCGGGGAGCTGTTTTTT. Protein product: CASSGTGPNTGELFF.

This chain joins TRBV9 and TRBJ2-2; possibly TRBD2 for D (5 bases). V was cut by 3 bases and J by 2 bases, with 20 bases left in between. Looked up from germline, CDR1 is SGDLS and CDR2 is YYNGEE. CDR3 length equals 18 residues. Here the CDR3 DNA reads TGTGCCAGCAGCGAATACCCCTGGCTAGCCGATAACACCGGGGAGCTGTTTTTT. Translation gives CASSEYPWLADNTGELFF. Full variable domain (missing parts from reference TRBV9 and TRBJ2-2): DSGVTQTPKHLITATGQRVTLRCSPRSGDLSVYWYQQSLDQGLQFLIQYYNGEERAKGNILERFSAQQFPDLHSELNLSSLELGDSALYFCASSEYPWLADNTGELFFGEGSRLTVL.

The rearrangement uses TRBV5-1 and TRBJ2-4; 7 bases map to TRBD2. Trimming at V came to 4 bases and at J to 3 bases, leaving 4 bases not matched to a gene. Germline V lookup: CDR1 SGHRS, CDR2 YFSETQ. The CDR3 consists of 14 residues. The CDR3 nucleotides are TGCGCCAGCAGCGAACGGGGGGTCAAAAACATTCAGTACTTC. Translated: CASSERGVKNIQYF.

This rearrangement joins TRBV9 to TRBJ1-1; D possibly corresponds to TRBD1 (6 bases). Germline V gene sequence: CDR1 SGDLS, CDR2 YYNGEE. V gave up 4 bases and J gave up 5 bases, with 18 bases separating them. This CDR3 spans 15 amino acids. CDR3 protein: CASSRGEGVRTEAFF. The CDR3 DNA is TGTGCCAGCAGCAGGGGTGAGGGGGTTAGAACTGAAGCTTTCTTT. The variable domain in full, completed from reference TRBV9 and TRBJ1-1, reads DSGVTQTPKHLITATGQRVTLRCSPRSGDLSVYWYQQSLDQGLQFLIQYYNGEERAKGNILERFSAQQFPDLHSELNLSSLELGDSALYFCASSRGEGVRTEAFFGQGTRLTVV.

The gene calls are TRBV5-4 and TRBJ2-2, with D perhaps TRBD1 (6 bases). V gave up 3 bases and J gave up 4 bases, with 10 bases separating them. The V gene's germline CDR1 is SGHNT and CDR2 YYREEE (reference sequence). This CDR3 is built from 14 residues. The CDR3 nucleotides read TGTGCCAGCAGCTACCGGGACACCACCGGGGAGCTGTTTTTT. Residues: CASSYRDTTGELFF.